This T cell receptor (beta chain) is from a study of control samples from healthy donors and cancer patients. Profiling relied on immunoSEQ multiplex PCR, and the TCRdb table lists in-frame clones only, not all of them. The table records roughly 170,000 clones, about 91% of them present only once. The CDR3 extends over 19 amino acids. Losses at the gene ends were 4 bases for V and 4 bases for J; bases not matched to a gene: 10. Germline V gene data show CDR1 as LGHDT and CDR2 as YNNKEL (reference sequence). The sample comprised blood. This rearrangement joins TRBV3-1 (or the pseudogene TRBV3-2) to TRBJ2-1; 16 positions agree with TRBD2. The receptor's source is a woman in her forties in good health. CDR3 loop: CASSRAGTSGGAIYNEQFF. The DNA of the CDR3 is TGTGCCAGCAGCCGAGCCGGGACTAGCGGGGGGGCCATATACAATGAGCAGTTCTTC.